The rows below give T cell receptor beta chains drawn from one sample of a study of cytomegalovirus exposure and HLA in healthy donors. Repertoires were generated with immunoSEQ multiplex PCR, while TCRdb's copy carries only in-frame clones and drops some. The profile covers approximately 160,000 clones, with around 78% appearing a single time and around 7% taken by the ten largest. The sample was PBMCs. The receptors were sampled from a woman between 40 and 55 years old in good health and CMV-seropositive. CDR3s include the opening cysteine and the closing phenylalanine or tryptophan. Fields, in order: D gene, J gene, clone size, V gene, CDR3 DNA, CDR3 protein. The D gene is left open where the match is weak. Clone size appears in some rows only: once, few, many, or a class for an expanded clone.

>.|TRBJ1-2|.|TRBV7-9
TGTTCCAGCAGCGAACCCCTCCCAGGGGACCACTATGGCTACACCTTC
CSSSEPLPGDHYGYTF
>.|TRBJ2-1|few|TRBV7-3
TGTGCCAGCAGCTTGGGCGCAGGGATGAAGTTCTTC
CASSLGAGMKFF
>TRBD2|TRBJ2-5|.|TRBV7-4
TGTGCCAGCAGCTCCCGACTAGCGGGTGTTTCAGAGACCCAGTACTTC
CASSSRLAGVSETQYF
>.|TRBJ1-1|.|TRBV6-1
TGTGCCAGCAGTAGCGGACCTTACACTGAAGCTTTCTTT
CASSSGPYTEAFF
>.|TRBJ1-2|few|TRBV30
TGTGCCTGGGACCGGGGCTATGGCTACACCTTC
CAWDRGYGYTF
>TRBD1|TRBJ1-2|.|TRBV25-1
TGTGCCAGCAGTGAATATCTGGACAGGGGAAAGGGCTACACCTTC
CASSEYLDRGKGYTF
>TRBD1|TRBJ2-3|.|TRBV5-1
TGCGCCAGCGGGAGACAGGGGACTACAGATACGCAGTATTTT
CASGRQGTTDTQYF
>.|TRBJ1-2|.|TRBV28
TGTGCCAGCAGTTTGCGGGAAACTATTAACTATGGCTACACCTTC
CASSLRETINYGYTF
>.|TRBJ1-1|.|TRBV29-1
TGCAGCGTCAAAGGAGGTGGGGGAGGGAACACTGAAGCTTTCTTT
CSVKGGGGGNTEAFF
>.|TRBJ2-5|.|TRBV4-1
TGCGCCAGCAGCCAAGTTAGGGGCGCGGAGACCCAGTACTTC
CASSQVRGAETQYF
>.|TRBJ2-1|.|TRBV27
TGTGCCAGCAGTTTTCCTAGCGTAACTGGGAATGAGCAGTTCTTC
CASSFPSVTGNEQFF
>TRBD2|TRBJ2-5|.|TRBV11-2
TGTGCCAGCAGCCAAAGGACTAGTCAAGAGACCCAGTACTTC
CASSQRTSQETQYF
>.|TRBJ2-3|.|TRBV19
TGTGCCAGTAGTGATTGGGGCGCCGGCACAGATACGCAGTATTTT
CASSDWGAGTDTQYF
>.|TRBJ1-2|.|TRBV10-2
TGCGCCAGCAGTGAAAACGGGGATGGCTACACCTTC
CASSENGDGYTF